A selection of T cell receptor beta chains follows, all from one sample in a study of glioma-infiltrating T cells. From the multiplex PCR reads, TCRdb called clonotypes with MiXCR, one entry per CDR3 protein. Of under 130,000 distinct CDR3 sequences listed, around 31% are singletons. The sequenced sample consisted of glioma tissue, nonneoplastic brain tissue, or PBMCs (not recorded which). These receptor sequences come from a human donor with low-grade glioma or glioblastoma, undergoing nonglioma brain surgery, or in good health (not recorded which). The CDR3 runs from the conserved cysteine through the conserved F or W. A D gene is named only where the DNA matches it firmly. The listing skips clone size in some rows; elsewhere it reads once, few, many or a size class.

d_gene	v_gene	abundance	j_gene	CDR3aa	CDR3nt
-	TRBV19	many	TRBJ2-2	CASSKNPPGTINTGELFF	TGTGCCAGTAGTAAAAACCCGCCCGGGACAATAAACACCGGGGAGCTGTTTTTT
-	TRBV7-9	many	TRBJ2-1	CASSLEHSERNEQFF	TGTGCCAGCAGCTTAGAGCACTCCGAGCGCAATGAGCAGTTCTTC
-	TRBV20-1	many	TRBJ2-1	CSASKGGGIDNEQFF	TGCAGTGCTAGTAAGGGGGGGGGGATTGACAATGAGCAGTTCTTC
-	TRBV7-3	few	TRBJ2-3	CASSSVQRGTQYF	TGTGCCAGCAGCTCAGTGCAAAGGGGTACGCAGTATTTT
-	TRBV5-1	-	TRBJ1-5	CASSPRGGLQPQHF	TGCGCCAGCAGCCCCCGTGGAGGGCTTCAGCCCCAGCATTTT
TRBD1	TRBV6-1	many	TRBJ2-2	CASSRLTGPGELFF	TGTGCCAGCAGTCGCTTGACAGGGCCCGGGGAGCTGTTTTTT
-	TRBV20-1	many	TRBJ1-2	CSARGQGMRGGYTF	TGCAGTGCTAGAGGTCAGGGAATGAGAGGGGGCTACACCTTC
TRBD1	TRBV7-9	-	TRBJ2-1	CASIRDREINEKFF	TGTGCCAGCATCCGGGACAGGGAGATCAATGAGAAGTTCTTC
-	TRBV24-1	many	TRBJ2-3	CATSAGSTSTDTQYF	TGTGCCACCAGTGCCGGGAGCACTAGCACAGATACGCAGTATTTT
-	TRBV6-2/TRBV6-3	many	TRBJ2-7	CASSFTGHTTYEQYF	TGTGCCAGCAGTTTTACAGGACATACCACCTACGAGCAGTACTTC
-	TRBV5-1	-	TRBJ1-1	CASSSWTRMNTEAFF	TGCGCCAGCAGCTCCTGGACACGAATGAACACTGAAGCTTTCTTT
-	TRBV4-3	few	TRBJ2-7	CASSQEGTSYYEQYF	TGCGCCAGCAGCCAAGAGGGGACTTCTTACTACGAGCAGTACTTC
-	TRBV6-1	many	TRBJ2-7	CASSGGGGTSYEQYF	TGTGCCAGCAGCGGGGGCGGGGGTACGTCCTACGAGCAGTACTTC
-	TRBV4-3	-	TRBJ1-6	CASSQAPGRGSPLHF	TGCGCCAGCAGCCAAGCCCCGGGACGAGGTTCACCCCTCCACTTT
TRBD2	TRBV7-2	many	TRBJ2-1	CASSISGGGYNEQFF	TGTGCCAGCAGTATAAGCGGGGGGGGCTACAATGAGCAGTTCTTC
-	TRBV29-1	few	TRBJ2-2	CSVDTGNTGELFF	TGCAGCGTTGACACAGGGAACACCGGGGAGCTGTTTTTT
TRBD2	TRBV10-3	-	TRBJ2-3	CATALAGRTDTQYF	TGTGCCACCGCTCTAGCGGGGCGGACAGATACGCAGTATTTT
-	TRBV2	many	TRBJ2-4	CASSVGGRNIQYF	TGTGCCAGCAGTGTTGGGGGGAGGAACATTCAGTACTTC
-	TRBV10-3	few	TRBJ2-7	CAISRGKEGISSYEQYF	TGTGCCATCAGCCGCGGGAAGGAAGGGATTAGCTCCTACGAGCAGTACTTC
-	TRBV12-3/TRBV12-4	-	TRBJ2-3	CASSLSGIGRPYF	TGTGCCAGCAGTTTATCGGGGATCGGGAGACCTTATTTT
-	TRBV7-2	-	TRBJ2-1	CASSPRIGQYNEQFF	TGTGCCAGCAGTCCTCGAATAGGACAGTACAATGAGCAGTTCTTC
TRBD2	TRBV27	many	TRBJ2-5	CASRLAGLQETQYF	TGTGCCAGCCGGCTAGCGGGCCTTCAAGAGACCCAGTACTTC
-	TRBV3-1	few	TRBJ2-5	CASSQTAPETQYF	TGTGCCAGCAGCCAAACAGCTCCAGAGACCCAGTACTTC
-	TRBV2	few	TRBJ2-7	CASNEWKEQYF	TGTGCCAGCAACGAGTGGAAGGAGCAGTACTTC
-	TRBV9	-	TRBJ2-5	CASSRTLSRETQYF	TGTGCCAGCAGCAGGACGTTGAGCAGAGAGACCCAGTACTTC
TRBD2	TRBV7-2	many	TRBJ2-3	CASTLVTSGVSDTQYF	TGTGCCAGCACCCTCGTAACTAGCGGGGTATCAGATACGCAGTATTTT
TRBD1	TRBV27	many	TRBJ2-7	CASSRTGTGAYEQYF	TGTGCCAGCAGCCGGACGGGGACAGGGGCCTACGAGCAGTACTTC
-	TRBV20-1	many	TRBJ1-1	CSAKNRNTEAFF	TGCAGTGCAAAGAATCGGAACACTGAAGCTTTCTTT
TRBD1	TRBV3-1	many	TRBJ1-1	CASSQVWGDSEAFF	TGTGCCAGCAGCCAAGTATGGGGGGACAGTGAAGCTTTCTTT
TRBD1	TRBV12-3/TRBV12-4	few	TRBJ1-4	CASSPGTAEGEKLFF	TGTGCCAGCAGCCCCGGGACAGCCGAGGGGGAAAAACTGTTTTTT
TRBD1	TRBV4-1	few	TRBJ1-5	CASSQGDRPWDSNQPQHF	TGCGCCAGCAGCCAAGGGGACAGGCCTTGGGATAGCAATCAGCCCCAGCATTTT
-	TRBV29-1	-	TRBJ1-1	CSGEGNTEAFF	TGCAGCGGGGAGGGGAACACTGAAGCTTTCTTT
TRBD1	TRBV4-3	many	TRBJ2-2	CASSLDRGNTGELFF	TGCGCCAGCAGTCTCGACAGGGGGAACACCGGGGAGCTGTTTTTT
TRBD2	TRBV20-1	many	TRBJ2-3	CSPVKGGGTDTQYF	TGCAGTCCCGTTAAGGGCGGGGGAACAGATACGCAGTATTTT
-	TRBV28	many	TRBJ2-1	CASSFRHEQFF	TGTGCCAGCAGTTTTCGCCATGAGCAGTTCTTC
-	TRBV3-1	many	TRBJ1-5	CASSRSYSNQPQHF	TGTGCCAGCAGCCGATCCTATAGCAATCAGCCCCAGCATTTT
TRBD1	TRBV4-3	-	TRBJ2-7	CASSNRQGNYEQYF	TGCGCCAGCAGCAATAGACAGGGGAACTACGAGCAGTACTTC
TRBD1	TRBV30	-	TRBJ1-5	CAWGQGIGISNQPQHF	TGTGCCTGGGGACAGGGGATCGGTATAAGCAATCAGCCCCAGCATTTT
TRBD2	TRBV7-2	few	TRBJ2-7	CASSLPTSGGLYEQYF	TGTGCCAGCAGCTTACCCACTAGCGGGGGGTTATACGAGCAGTACTTC
-	TRBV6-1	many	TRBJ2-5	CASRTGTGRETQYF	TGTGCCAGCAGAACCGGAACAGGGAGAGAGACCCAGTACTTC
-	TRBV10-2	-	TRBJ1-1	CASSVGNTEAFF	TGCGCCAGCAGTGTGGGGAACACTGAAGCTTTCTTT
-	TRBV20-1	-	TRBJ1-5	CSARVTGSKYSINQPQHF	TGCAGTGCTAGAGTTACGGGGAGCAAGTATTCAATAAATCAGCCCCAGCATTTT
TRBD1	TRBV12-3/TRBV12-4	few	TRBJ1-1	CASTPYGTGPNTEAFF	TGTGCCAGCACTCCCTATGGGACAGGGCCCAACACTGAAGCTTTCTTT
TRBD2	TRBV7-8	-	TRBJ2-3	CASSLGILAGLKDTQYF	TGTGCCAGCAGCTTAGGCATACTAGCGGGGTTAAAAGATACGCAGTATTTT
-	TRBV6-2/TRBV6-3	many	TRBJ1-1	CASSYKQLNTEAFF	TGTGCCAGCAGTTACAAACAGCTGAACACTGAAGCTTTCTTT
-	TRBV19	few	TRBJ1-5	CASKGGQGYQPQHF	TGTGCCAGTAAGGGGGGGCAGGGGTATCAGCCCCAGCATTTT
TRBD2	TRBV3-1	-	TRBJ2-7	CASSRKTSGGPSSYEQYF	TGTGCCAGCAGCCGGAAGACTAGCGGGGGGCCGAGCTCCTACGAGCAGTACTTC
-	TRBV20-1	many	TRBJ1-1	CSARAPSQRENTEAFF	TGCAGTGCTAGAGCCCCATCCCAGAGGGAGAACACTGAAGCTTTCTTT
-	TRBV7-2	many	TRBJ2-5	CASSLRRGIETQYF	TGTGCCAGCAGCTTACGTCGGGGGATAGAGACCCAGTACTTC
-	TRBV6-1	many	TRBJ2-7	CASTQGTYEQYF	TGTGCCAGCACGCAGGGAACCTACGAGCAGTACTTC
-	TRBV4-2	many	TRBJ2-3	CASSQLGGGAGTDTQYF	TGTGCCAGCAGCCAATTAGGGGGGGGCGCGGGCACAGATACGCAGTATTTT